What follows describes a single T cell receptor beta chain. What it binds is unknown. This record belongs to a study of regulatory T cells in long-lasting Graves disease. Study overall: To qualify as persistent, Graves' disease required over 5 years of antithyroid drugs with positive TSH receptor antibodies. Study observations and caveats: Preferential use of TRBV28, TRBJ1-2 and TRBJ2-5 was seen in persistent disease.

Combining iRepertoire HTBI primers with Arm-PCR of CDR3 regions, the authors built TCR beta libraries. TCRdb called the multiplex PCR reads again in MiXCR, with one record for every CDR3 protein. Of 300,000 to 500,000 distinct CDR3 sequences in the sample, less than 25% were seen once. Time point reported: persistent/refractory GD, antithyroid drugs over 5 years with positive TRAb. PBMC-derived RNA was used for the TCR library. Graves' disease diagnoses used American Thyroid Association guidelines. Roughly 8.2-milliliter peripheral blood samples went into EDTA tubes. The CDR3 totals 15 residues. V was clipped by 7 bases and J by 3 bases; unmatched bases: 13. From germline, CDR1 is DFQATT and CDR2 SNEGSKA (reference sequence).

The specimen comprised peripheral blood mononuclear cells (PBMCs), sampled when the disease was refractory, from a patient treated with antithyroid drugs. This sequence was found in a female donor with Graves disease. The genes are TRBV20-1 and TRBJ2-7; TRBD2 agrees at 9 bases. The CDR3 sequence: CSVKKAGGSIYEQYF. The CDR3 DNA reads as TGCAGTGTTAAGAAAGCGGGAGGATCCATCTACGAGCAGTACTTC.